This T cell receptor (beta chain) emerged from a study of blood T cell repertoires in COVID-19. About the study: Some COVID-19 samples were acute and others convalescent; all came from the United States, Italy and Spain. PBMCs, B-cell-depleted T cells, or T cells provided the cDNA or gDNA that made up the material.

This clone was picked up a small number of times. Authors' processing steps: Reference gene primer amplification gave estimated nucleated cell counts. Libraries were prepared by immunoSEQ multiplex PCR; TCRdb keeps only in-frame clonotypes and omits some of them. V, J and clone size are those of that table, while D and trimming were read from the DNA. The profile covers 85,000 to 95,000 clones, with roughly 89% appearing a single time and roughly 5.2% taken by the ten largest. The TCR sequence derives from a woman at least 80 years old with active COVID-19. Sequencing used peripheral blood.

The CDR3 sequence: CASSRGYLNEQFF. The CDR3 DNA reads TGTGCCAGCAGCCGGGGGTATCTTAATGAGCAGTTCTTC. This chain joins TRBV7-2 and TRBJ2-1; tentatively, D is TRBD2 (6 bases). With 5 bases removed from V and 7 bases from J, the gap between germline ends came to 12 bases. CDR1 SGHTA and CDR2 FQGNSA come from the germline V gene. The CDR3 consists of 13 residues.